This T cell receptor beta chain appears in the sequencing data of a study of T cells in Graves' hyperthyroidism and ophthalmopathy. Overall study findings and caveats: A model using 13 V-J features told ophthalmopathy apart from stable hyperthyroidism. Model-based prediction identified ophthalmopathy a median 6.5 months prior to its onset. Among thyroid clonotypes expanded above 0.001, most also appeared in blood.

Ophthalmopathy cases scored 3 or more on the Clinical Activity Score and 4 or more on NOSPECS grade, with duration below 3 months. The germline V and J ends were trimmed by 6 bases and 4 bases, with 15 bases remaining between them. This CDR3 has 14 residues. Germline V gives CDR1 MDHEN, CDR2 SYDVKM. There are many counts of this clonotype. The antigen is not known. Amplification yielded TCR beta CDR3 regions, with RNA transcripts as the source. The TCR CDR3 first-round RT-PCR relied on the HTBI primer set. A single record per CDR3 protein comes from TCRdb applying MiXCR to the multiplex PCR reads. The sample carries a few hundred thousand distinct CDR3 sequences, about 18% recorded once.

Source material: blood. V usage is TRBV28 and J usage is TRBJ1-2; TRBD1 is a possible D gene (5 bases). The source is a man aged 18 to 29 with Graves' ophthalmopathy. CDR3 in DNA: TGTGCCAGCAGGGGGGGGGGGACTGGCTATGGCTACACCTTC. Its protein is CASRGGGTGYGYTF.